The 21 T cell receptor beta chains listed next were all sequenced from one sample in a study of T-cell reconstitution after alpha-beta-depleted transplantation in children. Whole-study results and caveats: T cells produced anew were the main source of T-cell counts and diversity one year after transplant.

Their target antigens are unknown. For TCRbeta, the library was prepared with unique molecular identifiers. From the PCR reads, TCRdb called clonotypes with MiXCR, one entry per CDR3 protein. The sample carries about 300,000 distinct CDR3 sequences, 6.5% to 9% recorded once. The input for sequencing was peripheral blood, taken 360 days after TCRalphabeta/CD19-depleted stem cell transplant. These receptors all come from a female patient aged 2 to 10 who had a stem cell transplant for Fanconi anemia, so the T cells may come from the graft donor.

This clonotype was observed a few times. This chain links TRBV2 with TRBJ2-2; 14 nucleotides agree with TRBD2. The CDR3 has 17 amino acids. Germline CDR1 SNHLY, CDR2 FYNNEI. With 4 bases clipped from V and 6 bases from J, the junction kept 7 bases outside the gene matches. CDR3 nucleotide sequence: TGTGCCAGCAGTGCAGTAGGGGGACTAGCGGGAGCCGGGGAGCTGTTTTTT. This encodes CASSAVGGLAGAGELFF.

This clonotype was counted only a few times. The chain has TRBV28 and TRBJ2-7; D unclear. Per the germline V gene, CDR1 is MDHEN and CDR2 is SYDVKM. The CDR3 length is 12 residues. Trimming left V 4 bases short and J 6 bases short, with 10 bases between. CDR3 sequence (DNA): TGTGCCAGCAGTTCACTCTCTCTCGAGCAGTACTTC. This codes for CASSSLSLEQYF. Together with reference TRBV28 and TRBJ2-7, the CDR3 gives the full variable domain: DVKVTQSSRYLVKRTGEKVFLECVQDMDHENMFWYRQDPGLGLRLIYFSYDVKMKEKGDIPEGYSVSREKKERFSLILESASTNQTSMYLCASSSLSLEQYFGPGTRLTVT.

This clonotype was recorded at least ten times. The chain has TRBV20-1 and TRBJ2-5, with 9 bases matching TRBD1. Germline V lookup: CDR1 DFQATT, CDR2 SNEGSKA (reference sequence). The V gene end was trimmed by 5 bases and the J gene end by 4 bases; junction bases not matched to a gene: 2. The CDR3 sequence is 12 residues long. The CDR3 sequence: CSAWDRVETQYF. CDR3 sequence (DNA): TGCAGTGCTTGGGACAGGGTAGAGACCCAGTACTTC.

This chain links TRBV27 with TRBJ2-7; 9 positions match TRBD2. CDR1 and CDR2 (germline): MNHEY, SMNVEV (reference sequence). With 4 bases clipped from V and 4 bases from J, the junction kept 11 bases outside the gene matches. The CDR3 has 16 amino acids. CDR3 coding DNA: TGTGCCAGCAGTTGGGTAGCGGGAGTGAGTCGTTACGAGCAGTACTTC. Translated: CASSWVAGVSRYEQYF.

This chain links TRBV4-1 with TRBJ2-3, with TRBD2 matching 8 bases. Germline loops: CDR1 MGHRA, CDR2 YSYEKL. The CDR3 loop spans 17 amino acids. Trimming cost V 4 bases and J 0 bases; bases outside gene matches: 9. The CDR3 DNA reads TGCGCCAGCAGCCTCCTCGTCGGGACTAGTAGCACAGATACGCAGTATTTT. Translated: CASSLLVGTSSTDTQYF.

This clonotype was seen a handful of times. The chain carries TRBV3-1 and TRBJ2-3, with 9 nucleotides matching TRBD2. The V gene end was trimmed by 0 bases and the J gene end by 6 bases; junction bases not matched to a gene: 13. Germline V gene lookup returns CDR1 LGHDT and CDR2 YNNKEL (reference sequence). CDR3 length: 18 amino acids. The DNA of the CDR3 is TGTGCCAGCAGCCAAGAATACAGGGGACTAGCTGGTATTGATACGCAGTATTTT. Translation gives CASSQEYRGLAGIDTQYF.

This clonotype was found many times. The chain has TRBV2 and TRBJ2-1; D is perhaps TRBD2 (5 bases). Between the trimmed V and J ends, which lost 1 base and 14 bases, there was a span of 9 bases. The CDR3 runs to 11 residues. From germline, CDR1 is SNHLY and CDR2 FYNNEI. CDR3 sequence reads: CASSEGLAEFF. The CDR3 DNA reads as TGTGCCAGCAGTGAAGGTCTAGCAGAGTTCTTC. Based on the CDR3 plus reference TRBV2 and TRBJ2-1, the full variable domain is EPEVTQTPSHQVTQMGQEVILRCVPISNHLYFYWYRQILGQKVEFLVSFYNNEISEKSEIFDDQFSVERPDGSNFTLKIRSTKLEDSAMYFCASSEGLAEFFGPGTRLTVL.

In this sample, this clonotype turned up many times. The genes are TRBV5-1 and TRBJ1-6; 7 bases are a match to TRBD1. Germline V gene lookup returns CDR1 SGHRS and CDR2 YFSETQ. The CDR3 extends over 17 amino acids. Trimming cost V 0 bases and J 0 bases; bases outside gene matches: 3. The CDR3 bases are TGCGCCAGCAGCTTGGGACAGGGAAGCTCCTATAATTCACCCCTCCACTTT. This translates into CASSLGQGSSYNSPLHF.

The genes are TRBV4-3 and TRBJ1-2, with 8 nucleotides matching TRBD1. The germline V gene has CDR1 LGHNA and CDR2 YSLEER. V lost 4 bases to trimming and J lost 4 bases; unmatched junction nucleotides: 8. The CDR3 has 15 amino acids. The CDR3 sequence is CASSPWVDRVYGYTF. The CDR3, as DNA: TGCGCCAGCAGCCCATGGGTGGACAGGGTCTATGGCTACACCTTC.

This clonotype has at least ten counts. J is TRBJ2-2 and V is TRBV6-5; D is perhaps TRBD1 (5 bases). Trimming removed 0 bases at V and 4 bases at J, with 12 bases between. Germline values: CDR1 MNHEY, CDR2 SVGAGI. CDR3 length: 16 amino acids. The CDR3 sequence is CASSYSRRGITGELFF. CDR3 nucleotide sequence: TGTGCCAGCAGTTACTCAAGAAGGGGTATCACCGGGGAGCTGTTTTTT.

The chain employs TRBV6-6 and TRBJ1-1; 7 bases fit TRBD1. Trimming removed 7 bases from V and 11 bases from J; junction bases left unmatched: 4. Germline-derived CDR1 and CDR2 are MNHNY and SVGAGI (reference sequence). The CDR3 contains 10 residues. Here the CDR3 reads CASTQGDAFF. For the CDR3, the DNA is TGTGCCAGCACCCAGGGGGACGCTTTCTTT.

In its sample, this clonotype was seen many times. For the CDR3, the DNA is TGCGCCAGCAGCTTGGTACAGGGTATAGATACGCAGTATTTT. This translates into CASSLVQGIDTQYF. V and J are TRBV5-1 and TRBJ2-3; perhaps TRBD1 as D (6 bases). V was shortened by 0 bases and J by 5 bases, with 10 bases between the two germline ends. CDR3 length equals 14 residues. Germline CDR1 is SGHRS and CDR2 is YFSETQ.

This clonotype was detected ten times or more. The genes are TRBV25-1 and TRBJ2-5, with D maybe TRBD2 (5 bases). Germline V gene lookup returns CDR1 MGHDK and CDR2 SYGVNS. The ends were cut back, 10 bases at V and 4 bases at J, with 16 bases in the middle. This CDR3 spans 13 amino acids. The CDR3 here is CATWTPGRETQYF. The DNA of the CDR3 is TGTGCCACTTGGACTCCAGGTCGAGAGACCCAGTACTTC.

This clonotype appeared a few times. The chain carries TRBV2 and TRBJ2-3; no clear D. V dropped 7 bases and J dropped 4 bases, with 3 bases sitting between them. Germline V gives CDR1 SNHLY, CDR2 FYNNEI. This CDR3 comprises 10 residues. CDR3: CASNPDTQYF. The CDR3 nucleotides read TGTGCCAGCAATCCAGATACGCAGTATTTT.

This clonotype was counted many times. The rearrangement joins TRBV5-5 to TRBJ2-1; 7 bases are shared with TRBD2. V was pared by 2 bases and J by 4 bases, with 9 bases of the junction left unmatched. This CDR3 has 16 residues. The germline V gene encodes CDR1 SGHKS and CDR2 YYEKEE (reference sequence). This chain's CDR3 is CASSLQRGASYNEQFF. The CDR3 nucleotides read TGTGCCAGCAGCTTACAGCGGGGAGCCTCATACAATGAGCAGTTCTTC. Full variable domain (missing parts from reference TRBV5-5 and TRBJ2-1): DAGVTQSPTHLIKTRGQQVTLRCSPISGHKSVSWYQQVLGQGPQFIFQYYEKEERGRGNFPDRFSARQFPNYSSELNVNALLLGDSALYLCASSLQRGASYNEQFFGPGTRLTVL.

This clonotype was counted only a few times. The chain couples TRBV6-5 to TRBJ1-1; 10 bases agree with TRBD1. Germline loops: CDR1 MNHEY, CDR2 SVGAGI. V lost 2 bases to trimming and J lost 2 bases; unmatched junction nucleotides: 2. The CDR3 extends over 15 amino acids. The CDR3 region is CASSYGDRGNTEAFF. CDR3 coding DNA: TGTGCCAGCAGTTACGGGGACAGGGGCAACACTGAAGCTTTCTTT.

The DNA for the CDR3 is TGTGCCAGCTCACCAGCGGGACCGGGACAGGGGGCCTACGAGCAGTACTTC. Protein: CASSPAGPGQGAYEQYF. The rearrangement links TRBV18 to TRBJ2-7; 11 bases are shared with TRBD1. Germline trimming cut 2 bases from V and 2 bases from J; bases unmatched to any gene: 8. The CDR3 sequence is 17 residues long. The V gene's germline CDR1 is KGHSH and CDR2 LQKENI.

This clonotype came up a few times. CDR3 DNA: TGTGCCACTCGAAGGACGGACTGGGGGGGTTCACCCCTCCACTTT. Residues: CATRRTDWGGSPLHF. This chain connects TRBV6-5 to TRBJ1-6, with D tentatively TRBD1 (5 bases). V lost 10 bases and J lost 9, with 22 bases in between. Germline CDR1 is MNHEY and CDR2 is SVGAGI. The CDR3 sequence is 15 residues long.

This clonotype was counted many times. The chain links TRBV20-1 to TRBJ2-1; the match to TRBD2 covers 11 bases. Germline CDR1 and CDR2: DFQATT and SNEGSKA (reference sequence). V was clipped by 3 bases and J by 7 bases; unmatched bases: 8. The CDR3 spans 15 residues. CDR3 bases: TGCAGTGCTAGTTCAACTAGCGGGAGCCTAAATGAGCAGTTCTTC. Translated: CSASSTSGSLNEQFF.

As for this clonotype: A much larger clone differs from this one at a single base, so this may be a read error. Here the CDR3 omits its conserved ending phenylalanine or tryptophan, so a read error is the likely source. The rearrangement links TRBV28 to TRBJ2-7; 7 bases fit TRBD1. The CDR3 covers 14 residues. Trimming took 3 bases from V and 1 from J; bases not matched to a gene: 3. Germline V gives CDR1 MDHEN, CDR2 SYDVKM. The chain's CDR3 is CASSFDRASYEQYL. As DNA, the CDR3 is TGTGCCAGCAGTTTTGACAGGGCGTCCTACGAGCAGTACTTA.

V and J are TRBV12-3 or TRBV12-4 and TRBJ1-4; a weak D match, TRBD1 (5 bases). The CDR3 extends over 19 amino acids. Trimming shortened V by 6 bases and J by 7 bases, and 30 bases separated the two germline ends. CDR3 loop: CASSLVLRFIRDRGEKLFF. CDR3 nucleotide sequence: TGTGCCAGCAGCCTCGTCCTAAGGTTTATCCGGGACCGCGGTGAAAAACTGTTTTTT.